The clone carrying this T cell receptor beta chain appeared a single time. The CDR3 is 15 amino acids. Trimming took off 2 bases at V and 3 bases at J, with 15 bases between the two ends. This sample is part of a study of technical replicates of blood from several donors. Profiling relied on immunoSEQ multiplex PCR, and the TCRdb table lists in-frame clones only, not all of them. Counted here are 50,000 to 70,000 clones, around 93% occurring once; the ten biggest clones make up 4% to 4.5%. This receptor was obtained from a human donor in good health. Some clones in this sample may be carry-over from other donors' samples. This rearrangement joins TRBV5-3 to TRBJ2-7, with D maybe TRBD1 (5 bases). TRBV5-3 is recorded as an ORF, its role being uncertain. Source material: PBMCs. The CDR3 nucleotides read TGTGCCAGAAGCTTCCGAAGGGGCCTCAACTACGAGCAGTACTTC. It translates to CARSFRRGLNYEQYF.